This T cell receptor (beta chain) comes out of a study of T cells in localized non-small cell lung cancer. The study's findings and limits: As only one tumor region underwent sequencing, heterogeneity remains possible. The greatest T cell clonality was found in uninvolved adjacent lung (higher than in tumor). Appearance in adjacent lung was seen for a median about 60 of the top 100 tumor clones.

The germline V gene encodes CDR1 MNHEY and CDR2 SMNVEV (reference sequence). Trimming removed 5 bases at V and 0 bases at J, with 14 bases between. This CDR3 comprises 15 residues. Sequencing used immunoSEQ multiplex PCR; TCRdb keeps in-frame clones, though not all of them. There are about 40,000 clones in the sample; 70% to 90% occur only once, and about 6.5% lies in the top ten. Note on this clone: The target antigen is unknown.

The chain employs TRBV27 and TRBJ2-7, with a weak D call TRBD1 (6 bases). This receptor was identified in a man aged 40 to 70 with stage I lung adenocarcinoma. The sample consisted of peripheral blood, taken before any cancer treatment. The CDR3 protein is CASSHTVTGSYEQYF. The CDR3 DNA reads TGTGCCAGCAGTCACACCGTGACAGGCTCCTACGAGCAGTACTTC.